This record covers a single T cell receptor beta chain. Its antigen is undetermined. This sample is drawn from a study of CXCR3-negative and CXCR3-positive naive CD8 T cells. Study-wide results and limits: CXCR3-positive naive cells had TRB CDR3s that were more hydrophobic than CXCR3-negative naive cells had.

CDR1 SQVTM and CDR2 ANQGSEA come from the germline V gene. The CDR3 consists of 13 residues. 5' RACE that incorporated UMI labels was used to prepare the TRB cDNA libraries. Reanalyzing the 5' RACE reads, TCRdb keeps one entry per CDR3 protein, without DNA. The table lists 5,100 or so distinct CDR3 sequences. The specimen sequenced was naive CXCR3+ CD8+ T cells from blood. Subset meaning: CD45RO-CCR7+CD27+CD95- naive CD8+ T cells expressing CXCR3 (TNR3+). This TCR was sampled from a human donor in good health. Some clones in this sample may be carry-over from other donors' samples. The J gene is TRBJ2-1, the V gene TRBV29-1; without DNA, the TCRdb call of TRBD2 cannot be checked. The CDR3 is CSVEFSSRGEQFF.